This T cell receptor beta chain was sequenced during a study of low-dose radiotherapy and immunotherapy resistance in tumors. Whole-study context: Doses delivered to Cohort 2 were 1 Gy per fraction every two weeks, amounting to 13 Gy over 26 weeks. On an every-two-weeks schedule, patients received intravenous nivolumab 240 mg, along with ipilimumab 1 mg/kg every six weeks.

Germline lookup yields CDR1 SGHDN and CDR2 FVKESK. The CDR3 spans 17 residues. Trimming cost V 0 bases and J 6 bases; bases outside gene matches: 11. First-strand cDNA used TRAV- and TRBV-specific primers, covering alpha and beta chains. The TCRs were subjected to amplification over 20 PCR cycles employing a constant-region primer in conjunction with a V-primer adapter. Following isolation, mRNA was amplified via in vitro transcription. TCRdb independently ran MiXCR on the reads; one entry per CDR3 protein. The repertoire holds roughly 16,000 distinct CDR3 sequences, with 70% as singletons. The treatment that donors received included nivolumab, ipilimumab, aspirin, low-dose cyclophosphamide and low-dose radiotherapy.

The rearrangement joins TRBV14 to TRBJ2-3, with 8 bases identical to TRBD2. The source of this sequence is a human donor with advanced metastatic prostate, ovarian, gallbladder or colorectal cancer (not recorded which). This table probably holds off-target reads from a library built for another chain. This CDR3 is CASSQDVKGGRRDTQYF. CDR3 bases: TGTGCCAGCAGCCAAGATGTTAAAGGCGGGAGGCGGGATACGCAGTATTTT.